The text below deals with one T cell receptor beta chain. This entry is derived from a study of blood T cell repertoires in COVID-19. TCRdb's copy holds only in-frame clones and misses some; the assay was immunoSEQ multiplex PCR. This table holds approximately 120,000 clones, around three quarters found once. Germline-derived CDR1 and CDR2 are SGHNT and YENEEA. Losses at the gene ends were 5 bases for V and 5 bases for J; bases not matched to a gene: 6. There are 15 residues in the CDR3. Sequenced input: peripheral blood. The TCR was taken from a woman aged 70-85 years with acute or convalescent COVID-19. V and J are TRBV11-3 and TRBJ2-5, with 12 bases fitting TRBD1. The CDR3 DNA is TGTGCCAGCAGCGATGGGGGGACAGGGGGCGAGACCCAGTACTTC. Translation gives CASSDGGTGGETQYF.